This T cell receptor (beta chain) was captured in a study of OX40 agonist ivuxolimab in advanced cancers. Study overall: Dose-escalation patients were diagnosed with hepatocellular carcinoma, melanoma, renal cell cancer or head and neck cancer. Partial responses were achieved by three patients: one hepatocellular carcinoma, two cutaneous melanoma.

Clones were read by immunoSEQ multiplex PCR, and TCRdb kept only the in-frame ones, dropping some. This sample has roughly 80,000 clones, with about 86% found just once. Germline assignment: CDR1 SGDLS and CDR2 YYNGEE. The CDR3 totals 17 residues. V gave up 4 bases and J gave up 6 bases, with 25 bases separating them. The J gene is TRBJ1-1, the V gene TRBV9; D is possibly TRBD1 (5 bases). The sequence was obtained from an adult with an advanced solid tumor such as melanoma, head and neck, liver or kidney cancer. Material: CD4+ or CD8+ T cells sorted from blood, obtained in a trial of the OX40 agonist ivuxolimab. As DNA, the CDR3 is TGTGCCAGCAGCCCTCAGGGCGTGGGGACTGGTTCATCTGAAGCTTTCTTT. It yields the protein CASSPQGVGTGSSEAFF. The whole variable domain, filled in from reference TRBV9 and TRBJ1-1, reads DSGVTQTPKHLITATGQRVTLRCSPRSGDLSVYWYQQSLDQGLQFLIQYYNGEERAKGNILERFSAQQFPDLHSELNLSSLELGDSALYFCASSPQGVGTGSSEAFFGQGTRLTVV.